The present T cell receptor (beta chain) was sequenced within a study of response to subunit inactivated influenza vaccine. Broader study findings: Few new T cells, the authors suggested, are recruited by each seasonal influenza vaccination.

V lost 7 bases to trimming and J lost 8 bases; unmatched junction nucleotides: 17. The CDR3 extends over 17 amino acids. Germline V gene lookup returns CDR1 MNHEY and CDR2 SMNVEV (reference sequence). On this clonotype: What it binds is not known.

MiXCR was run by TCRdb on the RT-PCR reads, yielding one entry per CDR3 protein. The repertoire consists of 500,000 to 600,000 distinct CDR3 sequences, with approximately 13% occurring once and the leading ten covering around 13%. The rearrangement links TRBV27 to TRBJ2-3; 11 nucleotides align to TRBD2. Sample: PBMCs from blood, taken around seven weeks after vaccination. The TCR comes from a man aged 50 to 59 who received an inactivated influenza vaccine. The CDR3 DNA sequence: TGTGCCAGCAAATCCCTAGGGTCTAGCGGGAGGTTGGGTACGCAGTATTTT. Translated, it gives CASKSLGSSGRLGTQYF.